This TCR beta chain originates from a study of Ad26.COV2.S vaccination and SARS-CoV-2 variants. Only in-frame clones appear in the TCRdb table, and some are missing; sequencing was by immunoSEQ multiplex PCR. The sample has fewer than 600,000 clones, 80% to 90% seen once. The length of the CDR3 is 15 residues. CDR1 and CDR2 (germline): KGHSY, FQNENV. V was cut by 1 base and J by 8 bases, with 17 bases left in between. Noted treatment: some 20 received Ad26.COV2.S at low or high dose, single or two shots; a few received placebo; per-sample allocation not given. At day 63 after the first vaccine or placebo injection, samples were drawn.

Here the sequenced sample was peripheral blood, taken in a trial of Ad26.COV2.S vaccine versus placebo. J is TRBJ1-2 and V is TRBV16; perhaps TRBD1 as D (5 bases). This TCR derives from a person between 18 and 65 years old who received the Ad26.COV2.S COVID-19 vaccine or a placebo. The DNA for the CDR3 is TGTGCCAGCAGCCAATACGAAGGGGAGTCGGGAGGCTACACCTTC. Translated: CASSQYEGESGGYTF.